A single T cell receptor (beta chain) is shown here with its context. TCRdb re-called the 5' RACE reads with MiXCR, one entry per CDR3 protein. The sample carries tens of thousands of distinct CDR3 sequences, approximately 10% recorded once. This entry is derived from a study of early T cells in non-severe SARS-CoV-2 infection. CDR1 is GTSNPN and CDR2 is SVGIG in the germline V gene (reference sequence). The CDR3 extends over 16 amino acids. Trimming left V 5 bases short and J 3 bases short, with 19 bases between. The chain couples TRBV30 to TRBJ2-2; perhaps TRBD1 as D (6 bases). This clonotype was sampled from an adult who was a healthcare worker with PCR-confirmed SARS-CoV-2 infection or an uninfected control (not recorded which). The specimen sequenced was whole blood. The DNA for the CDR3 is TGTGCCTGGGGCAGGGGCTTACTTTCGGACACCGGGGAGCTGTTTTTT. Its protein product is CAWGRGLLSDTGELFF.